This is a list of T cell receptor beta chains from one sample in a study of blood T cell repertoires in COVID-19. This table comes from immunoSEQ multiplex PCR, and its TCRdb copy is limited to in-frame clones, with some not included. The repertoire has 150,000 to 200,000 clones, around 85% of them found once; the top ten carry roughly 9.2%. Sequences were obtained from peripheral blood. Source of these receptors: a woman over 75 with acute or convalescent COVID-19. Each CDR3 is given with its conserved first and last residue. The D gene is left open where the match is weak. Some rows have no size entry. The others give once, few or many, or a class for an expanded clone.

V	size	D	J	DNA	CDR3
TRBV6-5	NA	TRBD1	TRBJ2-3	TGTGCCAGCAGCCCGACAGGGGGCAGCACAGATACGCAGTATTTT	CASSPTGGSTDTQYF
TRBV12-5	NA	NA	TRBJ1-1	TGTGCTAGTGGTTTGGGGCCAATATCGAACACTGAAGCTTTCTTT	CASGLGPISNTEAFF
TRBV4-1	many	NA	TRBJ1-5	TGCGCCAGCAGCCAAGGCGGCTTCAATCAGCCCCAGCATTTT	CASSQGGFNQPQHF
TRBV19	NA	TRBD1	TRBJ2-7	TGTGCCAGTACCCTTACAGGGGCCTCCTACGAGCAGTACTTC	CASTLTGASYEQYF
TRBV4-1	NA	TRBD1	TRBJ1-1	TGCGCCAGCAGCCAAGGACAGGGGGTCGTGAACACTGAAGCTTTCTTT	CASSQGQGVVNTEAFF
TRBV2	NA	TRBD1	TRBJ2-3	TGTGCCAGCAGTGGGGGGACAGAATCTAGCACAGATACGCAGTATTTT	CASSGGTESSTDTQYF
TRBV7-6	NA	NA	TRBJ1-5	TGTGCCAGCAGCTTAGATCCAGGGAATCAGCCCCAGCATTTT	CASSLDPGNQPQHF
TRBV6-5	NA	NA	TRBJ1-5	TGTGCCAGCAGCTCGGAGAGCAATCAGCCCCAGCATTTT	CASSSESNQPQHF
TRBV7-6	NA	TRBD1	TRBJ1-5	TGTGCCAGCAGCCGAGGACAGGCCCATAGCAATCAGCCCCAGCATTTT	CASSRGQAHSNQPQHF
TRBV7-9	NA	NA	TRBJ1-6	TGTGCCAGCAGCTTGAGTGGCAGGGAAGACCTCCACTTT	CASSLSGREDLHF
TRBV7-6	few	TRBD2	TRBJ2-5	TGTGCCAGCAGCTTAGTTCCTAGCGGGAGTTCGGAGACCCAGTACTTC	CASSLVPSGSSETQYF
TRBV5-1	NA	TRBD1	TRBJ1-1	TGCGCCAGCAGCTTGTACGGACAGGGTGACACTGAAGCTTTCTTT	CASSLYGQGDTEAFF
TRBV15	few	NA	TRBJ2-2	TGTGCCACCAGCAGTACAGCCGGGGAGCTGTTTTTT	CATSSTAGELFF
TRBV7-8	NA	TRBD2	TRBJ2-5	TGTGCCAGCAGCCTCATTCCGGGGGGAGAGACCCAGTACTTC	CASSLIPGGETQYF
TRBV5-5	NA	TRBD2	TRBJ2-7	TGTGCCAGCAGCGGGGGGACTAGCGGGACCTACGAGCAGTACTTC	CASSGGTSGTYEQYF
TRBV5-1	NA	TRBD2	TRBJ2-5	TGCGCCAGCAGCTTGGCGGGAGGGGAGGAAGAGACCCAGTACTTC	CASSLAGGEEETQYF
TRBV6-1	NA	NA	TRBJ2-2	TGTGCCAGCAGTGGGCTTGGGGCCGCGAACACCGGGGAGCTGTTTTTT	CASSGLGAANTGELFF
TRBV7-2	NA	TRBD1	TRBJ1-1	TGTGCCAGCAGCTTAAGTACAGGGGTTGGCACTGAAGCTTTCTTT	CASSLSTGVGTEAFF
TRBV6-1	once	TRBD1	TRBJ2-7	TGTGCCAGCAGTCAGGGACAGAACTACGAGCAGTACTTC	CASSQGQNYEQYF
TRBV27	NA	NA	TRBJ2-1	TGTGCCAGCAGTTTGGGGCGGGGTTCCTACAATGAGCAGTTCTTC	CASSLGRGSYNEQFF
TRBV5-4	NA	TRBD2	TRBJ2-5	TGTGCCAGCAGGCAGGGCGGTAGCGGGAGAGAGACCCAGTACTTC	CASRQGGSGRETQYF
TRBV27	NA	TRBD1	TRBJ1-5	TGTGCCAGCAGCCCTCGGACAGGGAACAATCAGCCCCAGCATTTT	CASSPRTGNNQPQHF
TRBV27	NA	TRBD1	TRBJ2-5	TGTGCCAGCAGTTTACAGGGGGCCAGGGAGACCCAGTACTTC	CASSLQGARETQYF
TRBV24-1	NA	NA	TRBJ1-2	TGTGCCACCAGTTCGCCGGGGGGCCCTAACTATGGCTACACCTTC	CATSSPGGPNYGYTF
TRBV7-6	many	TRBD2	TRBJ2-1	TGTGCCAGCAGCTTAGAAGCGGGGAGGGAGCAGTTCTTC	CASSLEAGREQFF
TRBV7-2	NA	NA	TRBJ2-2	TGTGCCAGCAGCCTCGCGGGCCTAGGCGCCGGGGAGCTGTTTTTT	CASSLAGLGAGELFF
TRBV7-2	NA	TRBD2	TRBJ2-1	TGTGCCAGCAGAAGGACTAGTGGGGCCGGTGAGCAGTTCTTC	CASRRTSGAGEQFF
TRBV10-3	once	TRBD1	TRBJ1-2	TGTGCCATCAGTGAGTCGAACAGGGGCGGCTACACCTTC	CAISESNRGGYTF
TRBV21-1	NA	NA	TRBJ2-3	TGTGCCAGCAGCAGGAGCGGTCAAGACCCAGATACGCAGTATTTT	CASSRSGQDPDTQYF
TRBV11-2	NA	NA	TRBJ1-1	TGTGCCAGCAGCTTAGGGTCAGTTTTATCGGAAGCTTTCTTT	CASSLGSVLSEAFF
TRBV27	NA	NA	TRBJ1-1	TGTGCCAGCAGTTTCAGGGCGCCAAACACTGAAGCTTTCTTT	CASSFRAPNTEAFF
TRBV6-5	NA	NA	TRBJ1-2	TGTGCCAGCACAGACCCCGCAGGCGGGGGCTACACCTTC	CASTDPAGGGYTF
TRBV2	NA	TRBD1	TRBJ1-3	TGTGCCAGCAGTCGTTCACAGGGGGCGCGGGACACCATATATTTT	CASSRSQGARDTIYF
TRBV5-4	NA	TRBD2	TRBJ2-7	TGTGCCAGCAGCTCGGGCGGGAGCTCCTACGAGCAGTACTTC	CASSSGGSSYEQYF
TRBV3-1/TRBV3-2	NA	NA	TRBJ2-3	TGTGCCAGCAGCCCCCGAGGAACAGATACGCAGTATTTT	CASSPRGTDTQYF